This paragraph reports one T cell receptor (beta chain). This entry comes from a study of blood T cell repertoires in COVID-19. On the study more broadly: Acute-phase and convalescent COVID-19 samples originated in the United States, Italy and Spain. T cells, B-cell-depleted T cells, or PBMCs provided the cDNA or gDNA that served as material.

Under the authors' procedure: Estimation of nucleated cell counts relied on the amplification of reference gene primers. Produced via immunoSEQ multiplex PCR; TCRdb's table is partial and in-frame only. V, J and clone size reflect that table, while D and trimming were determined from the DNA. The table shows some 700,000 clones, with around 89% occurring only once. This clonotype originated in a woman younger than 35 with acute or convalescent COVID-19. Sequencing used peripheral blood.

The DNA of the CDR3 is TGTGCCAGCAGTGAAATACGGGAAAAACTGTTTTTT. Amino acids: CASSEIREKLFF. The chain uses TRBV2 and TRBJ1-4; no clear D gene. The CDR3 has 12 residues. Germline values: CDR1 SNHLY, CDR2 FYNNEI. V dropped 2 bases and J dropped 8 bases, with 6 bases sitting between them.